This passage covers 12 T cell receptor beta chains from one sample sequenced in a study of T cells in women clearing cervical HPV infection. Assay: immunoSEQ multiplex PCR; the TCRdb copy retains only in-frame clones and omits some. Its listing shows around 30,000 clones. Sequencing was carried out using blood buffy coat. These receptors were collected from a woman between 18 and 70 years old with a cervical HPV16 infection that either progressed to CIN3+ or cleared (not recorded which).

In regard to this clone: The sequenced fragment ends 3 residues before the CDR3 boundary, so the rest is inferred from the germline J gene. The chain recombines TRBV29-1 with TRBJ2-7; TRBD2 is a possible D gene (6 bases). CDR1 is SQVTM and CDR2 is ANQGSEA in the germline V gene. Trimming took off 8 bases at V and 4 bases at J, with 9 bases between the two ends. The CDR3 totals 10 residues. The CDR3: CSPRGYEQYF. The DNA read from the CDR3 is TGCAGCCCCCGGGGGTACGAG.

The covered CDR3 bases are TGTGCCAGCAGCTTCGACAGGGGGATTTCTGAA. Its protein product is CASSFDRGISE. The entire CDR3 is CASSFDRGISEAFF. The chain carries TRBV5-4 and TRBJ1-1; 9 nucleotides agree with TRBD1. The CDR3 goes on 3 residues after the read ends, and that part is filled in from the germline J gene. The germline CDR1 and CDR2 sequences are SGHNT and YYREEE (reference sequence). The V and J ends lost 2 bases and 6 bases, in that order; junction bases with no gene match: 5. This CDR3 is built from 14 residues.

For this clone: The read terminates 3 residues before the CDR3 end, so the remaining end is supplied by the germline J gene. The chain recombines TRBV20-1 with TRBJ2-5, with 12 bases aligning to TRBD2. V was pared by 4 bases and J by 5 bases, with 11 bases of the junction left unmatched. The germline gives CDR1 DFQATT, CDR2 SNEGSKA (reference sequence). The CDR3 runs 16 residues. Partial CDR3 DNA: TGCAGTGCTATGCAACTAGCGGGAGGCGGCGGGGAGACC. Translation gives CSAMQLAGGGGET. Given in full, the CDR3 is CSAMQLAGGGGETQYF.

As concerns this clone: The CDR3 end falls 3 residues outside the read, so it is completed with the germline J gene. This chain connects TRBV20-1 to TRBJ2-7, with 9 positions matching TRBD1. Trimming cost V 6 bases and J 2 bases; bases outside gene matches: 8. The CDR3 has 14 residues. The V gene's germline CDR1 is DFQATT and CDR2 SNEGSKA (reference sequence). CDR3 DNA, as far as it was read: TGCAGTGCCCGACCCGGGACAGGGACCTACGAG. It is translated as CSARPGTGTYE. The entire CDR3 is CSARPGTGTYEQYF.

The part of the CDR3 DNA that was read is TGTGCCAGTAGTATATCGCAGGGGGTAGATCAGCCC. Its protein is CASSISQGVDQP. The whole CDR3 reads CASSISQGVDQPQHF. The J gene is TRBJ1-5, the V gene TRBV19, with 7 bases fitting TRBD1. The CDR3 is cut off 3 residues early in the read; its end comes from the germline J gene. V was clipped by 2 bases and J by 5 bases; unmatched bases: 6. The CDR3 has 15 residues. CDR1 and CDR2 from the germline V gene are LNHDA and SQIVND (reference sequence).

In the case of this clone: The read ends 3 residues shy of where the CDR3 ends; the end is completed using the germline J gene. The V call is TRBV19, the J call TRBJ2-2; TRBD2 is a possible D gene (5 bases). V was clipped by 4 bases and J by 5 bases, with 11 bases between them. CDR1 LNHDA and CDR2 SQIVND come from the germline V gene (reference sequence). The CDR3 is made up of 14 amino acids. CDR3 protein: CASSTWTETGELFF. The covered CDR3 bases are TGTGCCAGTAGTACCTGGACTGAGACCGGGGAG.

With respect to this clone: The CDR3 is cut off 3 residues early in the read; its end comes from the germline J gene. The genes are TRBV19 and TRBJ2-1; weak D call: TRBD2 (6 bases). The CDR3 has 15 amino acids. V was clipped by 7 bases and J by 9 bases, with 22 bases between them. The germline CDR1 and CDR2 sequences are LNHDA and SQIVND (reference sequence). The CDR3 region is CASTDPGLDFGEQFF. Partial CDR3 DNA: TGTGCCAGTACTGATCCGGGACTCGACTTTGGTGAG. The variable domain in full, completed from reference TRBV19 and TRBJ2-1, reads DGGITQSPKYLFRKEGQNVTLSCEQNLNHDAMYWYRQDPGQGLRLIYYSQIVNDFQKGDIAEGYSVSREKKESFPLTVTSAQKNPTAFYLCASTDPGLDFGEQFFGPGTRLTVL.

On this clone itself: With the read ending 3 residues before the CDR3 end, the germline J gene is used to fill in that end. The chain links TRBV18 to TRBJ1-2, with TRBD1 as a possible D gene (6 bases). Germline loops: CDR1 KGHSH, CDR2 LQKENI. The CDR3 length is 15 residues. The part of the CDR3 DNA that was read is TGTGCCAGCTCACCACCGAACAGGGTTACCTACGAC. This sequence encodes CASSPPNRVTYD. The full CDR3 reads CASSPPNRVTYDYTF.

For this clone: Read sequence stops 3 residues before the CDR3 end, and the germline J gene provides the missing end. The V gene is TRBV14, the J gene TRBJ2-1, with TRBD1 matching over 8 bases. Germline V gene lookup returns CDR1 SGHDN and CDR2 FVKESK. This CDR3 comprises 17 residues. V shed 3 bases, J shed 0 bases, and the junction held 7 bases outside the gene matches. CDR3 sequence reads: CASSHWTGISSYNEQFF. The DNA read from the CDR3 is TGTGCCAGCAGCCACTGGACAGGGATCAGCTCCTACAATGAG.

Regarding this clone: The read terminates 3 residues ahead of where the CDR3 ends, so the germline J gene completes it. The V and J genes are TRBV19 and TRBJ2-2; TRBD2 aligns across 8 bases. The CDR3 length is 15 residues. J gave up 0 bases and V 8 bases, and 5 bases lay outside the gene matches. Germline V gives CDR1 LNHDA, CDR2 SQIVND (reference sequence). CDR3 sequence: CASRDGGANTGELFF. The covered CDR3 bases are TGTGCCAGTCGGGACGGGGGGGCGAACACCGGGGAG.

About this clone: The read terminates 3 residues before the CDR3 end, so the remaining end is supplied by the germline J gene. The rearrangement uses TRBV7-9 and TRBJ2-4, with 7 nucleotides matching TRBD1. Germline V gene lookup returns CDR1 SEHNR and CDR2 FQNEAQ (reference sequence). With 6 bases clipped from V and 8 bases from J, the junction kept 7 bases outside the gene matches. This CDR3 contains 13 residues. The DNA read from the CDR3 is TGTGCCAGCAGTGACAGGGTGGAGGACATT. It codes for CASSDRVEDI. The full CDR3 reads CASSDRVEDIQYF.

Turning to this clone: The CDR3 goes on 3 residues after the read ends, and that part is filled in from the germline J gene. The chain has TRBV10-2 and TRBJ2-1; TRBD2 agrees at 7 bases. With V trimmed by 6 bases and J by 2 bases, 10 bases remained unmatched. This CDR3 contains 16 residues. Germline CDR1 WSHSY, CDR2 SAAADI. The chain's CDR3 is CASRYKSGKAYNEQFF. The part of the CDR3 DNA that was read is TGCGCCAGCAGGTACAAAAGCGGGAAGGCCTACAATGAG.